The sequence of this TCR beta chain was determined in a study of blood T cell repertoires in COVID-19. In the original workflow: Cell counts per sample came from amplifying reference gene primers. This table comes from immunoSEQ multiplex PCR, and its TCRdb copy is limited to in-frame clones, with some not included. From that table come the V and J calls and clone size; the DNA was used to work out D and trimming. The table records 400,000 to 550,000 clones, nearly 90% of them present only once. The CDR3 runs to 13 residues. The junction had 2 bases not matched to a gene; V was cut back by 2 bases and J by 3 bases. The V gene's germline CDR1 is SGHDT and CDR2 YYEEEE. Clinical histories supplied by participants themselves formed the basis of cohort assignment.

V gene TRBV5-6 combines with J gene TRBJ2-7; 7 nucleotides match TRBD1. The source of this sequence is a woman in her late teens or twenties with acute COVID-19. Sequencing was carried out using PBMCs or T cells enriched from blood (not recorded which). CDR3 sequence (DNA): TGTGCCAGCAGCTTAGGGGGCCTCTACGAGCAGTACTTC. Protein: CASSLGGLYEQYF.